This section outlines one T cell receptor beta chain sequence together with its context. Its specificity is not known. The sample is drawn from a study of cytomegalovirus exposure and HLA in healthy donors. Germline trimming cut 1 base from V and 6 bases from J; bases unmatched to any gene: 5. Germline V lookup: CDR1 SSHAT, CDR2 FNYEAQ (reference sequence). CDR3 length: 17 amino acids. Use of 60 Vbeta and 13 Jbeta primers characterized the PCR. In the original analysis: An analysis performed later counted about 80 million unique TCR beta chains (around 10 million of them shared). TCRdb's table, derived via immunoSEQ multiplex PCR, lists solely in-frame clones and lacks some. V, J and clone size reflect that table, while D and trimming were determined from the DNA. The sample lists 310,000 or so clones; about 90% were seen once. Study findings and constraints: Reports state that TCR beta sequences accurately predicted most subjects' HLA-A and HLA-B alleles. Cytomegalovirus-associated status was assigned to 150 or so TCR beta chains. A later analysis found most CMV-associated TCR beta chains apparently HLA-restricted.

The sequencing input was PBMCs. The clonotype was recovered from a woman in her late teens or twenties in good health and CMV-seronegative. The chain joins TRBV7-7 to TRBJ2-3, with TRBD2 matching over 15 bases. Here the CDR3 DNA reads TGTGCCAGCAGCTTAGGGACTAGCGGGGGGGCCAGGGATACGCAGTATTTT. It codes for CASSLGTSGGARDTQYF.